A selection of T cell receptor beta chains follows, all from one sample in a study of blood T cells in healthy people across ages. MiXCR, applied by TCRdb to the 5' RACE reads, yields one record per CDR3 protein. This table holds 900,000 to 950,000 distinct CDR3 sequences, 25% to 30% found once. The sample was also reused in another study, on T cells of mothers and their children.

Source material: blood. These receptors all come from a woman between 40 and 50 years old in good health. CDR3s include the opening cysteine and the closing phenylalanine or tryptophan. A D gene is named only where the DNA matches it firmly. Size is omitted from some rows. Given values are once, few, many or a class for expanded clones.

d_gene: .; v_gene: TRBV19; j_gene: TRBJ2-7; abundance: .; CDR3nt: TGTGCCAGTAGTATTTTTACGGGGGACGAGCAGTACTTC; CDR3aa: CASSIFTGDEQYF
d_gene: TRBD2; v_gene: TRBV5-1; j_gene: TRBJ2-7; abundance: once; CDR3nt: TGCGCCAGCAGCTTCGCTGCGGGAGGGGCGGTAGGCGAGCAGTACTTC; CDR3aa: CASSFAAGGAVGEQYF
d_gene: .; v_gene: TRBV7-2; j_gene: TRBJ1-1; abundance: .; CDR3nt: TGTGCCAGCAGCCCTAACAGAGGCAACACTGAAGCTTTCTTT; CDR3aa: CASSPNRGNTEAFF
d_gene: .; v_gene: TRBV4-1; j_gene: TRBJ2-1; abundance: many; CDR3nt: TGCGCCAGCAGGGACCGAGACAATGAGCAGTTCTTC; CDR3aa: CASRDRDNEQFF
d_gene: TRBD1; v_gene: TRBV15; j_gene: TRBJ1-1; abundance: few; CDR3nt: TGTGCCACCAGCAGAGATAACCGGGACAGGGTCGCTGAAGCTTTCTTT; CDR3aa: CATSRDNRDRVAEAFF
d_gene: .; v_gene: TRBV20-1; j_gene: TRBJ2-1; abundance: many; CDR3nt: TGCAGTGCTAGGTGGGGAGTAAGCAATGAGCAGTTCTTC; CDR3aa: CSARWGVSNEQFF
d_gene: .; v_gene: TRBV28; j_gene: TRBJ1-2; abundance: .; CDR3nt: TGTGCCAGCAGTACCGACTTGAGGAGCTACACCTTC; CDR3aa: CASSTDLRSYTF
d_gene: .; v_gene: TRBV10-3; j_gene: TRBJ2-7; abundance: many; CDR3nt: TGTGCCATCAGTGAGTCGCCCCAATACGAGCAGTACTTC; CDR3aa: CAISESPQYEQYF
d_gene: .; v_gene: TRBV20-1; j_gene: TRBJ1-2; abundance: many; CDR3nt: TGCAGTGCTACTAACTATGGCTACACCTTC; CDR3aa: CSATNYGYTF
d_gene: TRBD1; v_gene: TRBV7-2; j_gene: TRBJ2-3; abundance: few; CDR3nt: TGTGCCAGCAGCTCGATCGGACAGGGGGCCACAGATACGCAGTATTTT; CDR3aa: CASSSIGQGATDTQYF
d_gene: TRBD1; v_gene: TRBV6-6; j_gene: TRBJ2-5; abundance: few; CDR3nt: TGTGCCAGCGAAGGGGGACAGTTCCAAGAGACCCAGTACTTC; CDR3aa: CASEGGQFQETQYF
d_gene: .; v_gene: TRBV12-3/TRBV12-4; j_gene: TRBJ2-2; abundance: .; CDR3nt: TGTGCCAGCAGCTACTTCGTGGACCTCGGACCCGGGGAGCTGTTTTTT; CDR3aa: CASSYFVDLGPGELFF
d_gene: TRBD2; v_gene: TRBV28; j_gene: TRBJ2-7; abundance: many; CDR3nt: TGTGCCTACCCTACTAGCGGGGTTTCCTACGAGCAGTACTTC; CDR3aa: CAYPTSGVSYEQYF
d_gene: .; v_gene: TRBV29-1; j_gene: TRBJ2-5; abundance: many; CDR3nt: TGCAGCGTTTGCCAGGATGTTCAGGAGACCCAGTACTTC; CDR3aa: CSVCQDVQETQYF
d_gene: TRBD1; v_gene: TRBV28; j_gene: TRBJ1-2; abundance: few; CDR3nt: TGTGCCAGCAGACAAGACAGGGGGCCGGGCTACACCTTC; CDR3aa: CASRQDRGPGYTF
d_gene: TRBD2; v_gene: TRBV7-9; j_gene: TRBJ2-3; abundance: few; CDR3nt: TGTGCCAGCAGCATTACCGGGACTATAAGCACAGATACGCAGTATTTT; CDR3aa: CASSITGTISTDTQYF
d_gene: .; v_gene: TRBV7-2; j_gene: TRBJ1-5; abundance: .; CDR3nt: TGTGCCAGCAGCTTAGTTGAGGTTGGGATATCTCCCCAGCATTTT; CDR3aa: CASSLVEVGISPQHF
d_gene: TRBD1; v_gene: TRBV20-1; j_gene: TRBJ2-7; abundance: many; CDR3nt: TGCAGTGCCGAACGGGACAGGGGCTACGAGCAGTACTTC; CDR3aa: CSAERDRGYEQYF
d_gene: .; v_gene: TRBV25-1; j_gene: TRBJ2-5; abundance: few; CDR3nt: TGTGCCAGCAGTGTCGCGGGGTCGGAGACCCAGTACTTC; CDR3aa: CASSVAGSETQYF
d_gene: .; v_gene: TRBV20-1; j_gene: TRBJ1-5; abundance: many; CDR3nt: TGCAGTGCTAGAGATATATTAGGGTCTAACCGTCAGCCCCAGCATTTT; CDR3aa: CSARDILGSNRQPQHF
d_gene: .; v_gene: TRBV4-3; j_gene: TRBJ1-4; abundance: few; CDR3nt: TGCGCCAGCAGCCAAGTAATGGGGAGAACTAATGAAAAACTGTTTTTT; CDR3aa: CASSQVMGRTNEKLFF
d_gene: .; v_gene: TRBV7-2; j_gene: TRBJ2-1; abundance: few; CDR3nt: TGTGCCAGCAGCTTTGACCCGGGGGCACACAATGAGCAGTTCTTC; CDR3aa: CASSFDPGAHNEQFF
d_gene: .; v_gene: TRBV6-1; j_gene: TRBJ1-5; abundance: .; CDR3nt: TGTGACAGCAGTGATAGAGGACAGCCCCAGCATTTT; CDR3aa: CDSSDRGQPQHF
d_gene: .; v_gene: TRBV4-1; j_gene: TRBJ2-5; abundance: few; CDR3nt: TGCGCCAGCAGCCTAACGTACGGGGCAGAGACCCAGTACTTC; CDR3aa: CASSLTYGAETQYF
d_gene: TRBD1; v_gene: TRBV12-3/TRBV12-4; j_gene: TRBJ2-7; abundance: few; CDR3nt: TGTGCCAGCAGTGACGACAGGGGGCTACGGTACGAGCAGTACTTC; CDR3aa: CASSDDRGLRYEQYF
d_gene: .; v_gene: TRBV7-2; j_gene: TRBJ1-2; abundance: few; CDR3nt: TGTGCCAGCAGCTTAGTCGGGGGATTCTCAGGTGGCTACACCTTC; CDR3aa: CASSLVGGFSGGYTF
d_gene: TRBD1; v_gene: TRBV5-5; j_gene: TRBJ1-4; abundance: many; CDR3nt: TGTGCCAGCAGCCCACAGGGGACTAATGAAAAACTGTTTTTT; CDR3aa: CASSPQGTNEKLFF
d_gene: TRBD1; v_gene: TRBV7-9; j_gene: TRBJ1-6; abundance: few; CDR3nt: TGTGCCAGCAGCTTACCAGGGGGCCATTCACCCCTCCACTTT; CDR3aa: CASSLPGGHSPLHF
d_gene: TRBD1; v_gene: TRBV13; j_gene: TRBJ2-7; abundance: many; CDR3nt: TGTGCCAGCAGCTCCGGGACAGCAGCCTACGAGCAGTACTTC; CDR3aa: CASSSGTAAYEQYF
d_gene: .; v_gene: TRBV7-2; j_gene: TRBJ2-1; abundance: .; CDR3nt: TGTGTCAGCAGCTTCCAAGGACTGCTGGGCAATGAGCAGTTCTTC; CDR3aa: CVSSFQGLLGNEQFF
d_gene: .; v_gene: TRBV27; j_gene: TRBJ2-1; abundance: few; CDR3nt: TGTGCCAGCAGTTTCGCACCTGGGGGAGTGGAGCAGTTCTTC; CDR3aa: CASSFAPGGVEQFF
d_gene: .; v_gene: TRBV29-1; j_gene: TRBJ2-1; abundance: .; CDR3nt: TGCAGCGTTGAAGATCGGTATAGGAATGAGCAGTTCTTC; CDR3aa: CSVEDRYRNEQFF
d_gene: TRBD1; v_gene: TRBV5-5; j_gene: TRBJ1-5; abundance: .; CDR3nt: TGTGCCAGCAGCCTTGGACAGGGGGCGGCTCAGCCCCAGCATTTT; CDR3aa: CASSLGQGAAQPQHF
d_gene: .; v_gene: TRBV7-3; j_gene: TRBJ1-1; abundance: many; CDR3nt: TGTGCCAGCAGCACCAGGGGCTCGGGCACTGAAGCTTTCTTT; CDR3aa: CASSTRGSGTEAFF
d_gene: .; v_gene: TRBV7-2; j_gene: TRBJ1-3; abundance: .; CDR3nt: TGTGCCAGCAGCACCGGGGACCGCCTCTCTGGAAACACCATATATTTT; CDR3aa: CASSTGDRLSGNTIYF
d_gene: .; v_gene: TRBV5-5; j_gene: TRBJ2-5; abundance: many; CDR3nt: TGTGCCAGCAGCTTGGCTTTGGGTGAGGAGACCCAGTACTTC; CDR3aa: CASSLALGEETQYF
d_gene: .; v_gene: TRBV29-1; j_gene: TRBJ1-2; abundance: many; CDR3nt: TGCAGCGTTGTAGGGGGTTCCCGATATGGCTACACCTTC; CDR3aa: CSVVGGSRYGYTF
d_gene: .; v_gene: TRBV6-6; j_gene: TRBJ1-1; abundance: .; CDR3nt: TGTGCCAGCAGTTACTCGACAAAGGAGTTGAACACTGAAGCTTTCTTT; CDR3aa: CASSYSTKELNTEAFF
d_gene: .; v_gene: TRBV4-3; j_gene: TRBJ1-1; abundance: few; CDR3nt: TGCGCCAGCAGCCAAACCGCCTCAGGACGGAACACTGAAGCTTTCTTT; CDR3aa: CASSQTASGRNTEAFF
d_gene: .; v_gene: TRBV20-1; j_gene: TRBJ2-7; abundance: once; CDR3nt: TGCAGTGCTAGAGTACCAGCCCATAATCATTACGAGCAGTACTTC; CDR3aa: CSARVPAHNHYEQYF
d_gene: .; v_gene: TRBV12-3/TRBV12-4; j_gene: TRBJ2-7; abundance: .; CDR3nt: TGTGCCAGCAGTTTAGCGACCGGGGGGCCCCTCGACGAGCAGTACTTC; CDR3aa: CASSLATGGPLDEQYF
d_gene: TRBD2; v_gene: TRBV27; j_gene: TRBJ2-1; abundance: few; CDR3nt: TGTGCCAGCAGTTGGGGACTAGTCGCTGAGCAGTTCTTC; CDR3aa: CASSWGLVAEQFF
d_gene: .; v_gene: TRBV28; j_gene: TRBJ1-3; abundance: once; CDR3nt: TGTGCCAGCCAAGGGGGGGGGCGGTCTGGAAACACCATATATTTT; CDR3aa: CASQGGGRSGNTIYF
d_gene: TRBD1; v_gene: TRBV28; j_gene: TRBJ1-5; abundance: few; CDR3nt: TGTGCCAGCACCTTAGGGGACAGGGTTGGTCAGCCCCAGCATTTT; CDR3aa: CASTLGDRVGQPQHF
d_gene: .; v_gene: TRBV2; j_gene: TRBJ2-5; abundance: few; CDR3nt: TGTGCCAGCAGTGAATGGACCTCGCGGGGGCAGACCCAGTACTTC; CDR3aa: CASSEWTSRGQTQYF
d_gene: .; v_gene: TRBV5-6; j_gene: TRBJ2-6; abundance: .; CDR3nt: TGTACCAGCAGCTGGGCTGGGGCCAACGTCCTGACTTTC; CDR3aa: CTSSWAGANVLTF
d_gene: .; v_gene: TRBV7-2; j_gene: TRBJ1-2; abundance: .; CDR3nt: TGTGCCAGCAGCACCACGGGGTTCTATGGCTACACCTTC; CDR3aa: CASSTTGFYGYTF
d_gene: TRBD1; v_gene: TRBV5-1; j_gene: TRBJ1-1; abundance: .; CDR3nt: TGCGCCAACAGCTTGAGGTCGACAGGGGCGTCGATTCCGTCTGAAGCTTTCTTT; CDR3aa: CANSLRSTGASIPSEAFF
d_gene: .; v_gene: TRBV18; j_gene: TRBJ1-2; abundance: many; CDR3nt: TGTGCCAGCTCACCAAATGAAAACTATGGCTACACCTTC; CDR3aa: CASSPNENYGYTF
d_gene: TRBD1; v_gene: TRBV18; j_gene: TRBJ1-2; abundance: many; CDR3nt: TGTGCCAGCAGCCCCAGACAGGGGGACGGCTACACCTTC; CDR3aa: CASSPRQGDGYTF
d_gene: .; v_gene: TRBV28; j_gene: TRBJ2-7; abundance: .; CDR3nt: TGTGCCAGCAGTTATTCCGAACCCTACGAGCAGTACTTC; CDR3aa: CASSYSEPYEQYF
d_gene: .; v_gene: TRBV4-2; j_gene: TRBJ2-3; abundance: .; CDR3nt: TGTGCCAGCAGCCAGGGGGCAGACCGCACAGATACGCAGTATTTT; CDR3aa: CASSQGADRTDTQYF